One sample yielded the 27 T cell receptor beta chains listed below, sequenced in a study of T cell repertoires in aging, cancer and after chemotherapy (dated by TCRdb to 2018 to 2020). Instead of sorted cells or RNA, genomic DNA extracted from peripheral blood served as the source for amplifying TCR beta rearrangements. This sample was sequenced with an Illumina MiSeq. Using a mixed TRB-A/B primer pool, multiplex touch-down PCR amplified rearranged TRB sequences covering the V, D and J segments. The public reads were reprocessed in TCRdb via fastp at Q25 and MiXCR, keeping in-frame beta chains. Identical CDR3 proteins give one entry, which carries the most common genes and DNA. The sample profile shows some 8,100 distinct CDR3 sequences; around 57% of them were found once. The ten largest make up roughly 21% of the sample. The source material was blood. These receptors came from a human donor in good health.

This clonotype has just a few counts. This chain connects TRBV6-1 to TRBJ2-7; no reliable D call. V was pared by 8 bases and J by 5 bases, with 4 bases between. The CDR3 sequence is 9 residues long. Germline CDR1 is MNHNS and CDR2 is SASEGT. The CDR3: CASGNEQYF. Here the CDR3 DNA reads TGTGCCAGCGGGAACGAGCAGTACTTC.

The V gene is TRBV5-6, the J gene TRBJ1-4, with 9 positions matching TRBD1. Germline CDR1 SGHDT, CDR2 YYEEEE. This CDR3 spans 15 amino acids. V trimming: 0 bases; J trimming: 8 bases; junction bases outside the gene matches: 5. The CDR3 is CASSLAGTGQEKLFF. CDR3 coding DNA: TGTGCCAGCAGCTTGGCCGGGACAGGGCAGGAAAAACTGTTTTTT. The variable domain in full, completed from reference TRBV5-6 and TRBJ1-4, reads DAGVTQSPTHLIKTRGQQVTLRCSPKSGHDTVSWYQQALGQGPQFIFQYYEEEERQRGNFPDRFSGHQFPNYSSELNVNALLLGDSALYLCASSLAGTGQEKLFFGSGTQLSVL.

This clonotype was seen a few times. The CDR3 nucleotides are TGTGCCAGCAGTTTACGGGCCAACAATGAGCAGTTCTTC. Protein: CASSLRANNEQFF. J is TRBJ2-1 and V is TRBV12-3 or TRBV12-4; no clear D gene. CDR3 size: 13 residues. V was clipped by 2 bases and J by 5 bases, with 7 bases between them.

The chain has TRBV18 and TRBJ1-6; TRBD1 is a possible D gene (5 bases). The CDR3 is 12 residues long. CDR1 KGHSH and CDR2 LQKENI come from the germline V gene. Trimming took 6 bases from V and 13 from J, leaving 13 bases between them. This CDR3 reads CASSLDTRPLHF. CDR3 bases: TGTGCCAGCTCTTTGGACACGAGGCCCCTCCACTTT.

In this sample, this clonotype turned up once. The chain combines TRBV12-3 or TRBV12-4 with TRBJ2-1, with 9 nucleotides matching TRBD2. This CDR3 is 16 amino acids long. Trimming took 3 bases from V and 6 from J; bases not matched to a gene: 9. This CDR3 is CASSFGVAGGPNEQFF. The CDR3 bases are TGTGCCAGCAGTTTTGGGGTTGCGGGAGGGCCCAATGAGCAGTTCTTC.

The CDR3 spells CASSRGGGAREQFF. CDR3 DNA sequence: TGTGCCAGCAGCCGGGGGGGGGGGGCGCGGGAGCAGTTCTTC. V and J are TRBV6-5 and TRBJ2-1; 8 positions match TRBD2. There are 14 residues in the CDR3. V shed 6 bases, J shed 10 bases, and the junction held 11 bases outside the gene matches. CDR1 and CDR2 from the germline V gene are MNHEY and SVGAGI.

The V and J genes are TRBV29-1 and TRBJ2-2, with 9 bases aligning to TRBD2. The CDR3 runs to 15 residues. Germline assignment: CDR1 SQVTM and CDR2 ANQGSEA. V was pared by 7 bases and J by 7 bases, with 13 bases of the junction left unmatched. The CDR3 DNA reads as TGCAGCGCCCCGTCGGGCGGGGGGGCGGACGGGGAGCTGTTTTTT. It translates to CSAPSGGGADGELFF.

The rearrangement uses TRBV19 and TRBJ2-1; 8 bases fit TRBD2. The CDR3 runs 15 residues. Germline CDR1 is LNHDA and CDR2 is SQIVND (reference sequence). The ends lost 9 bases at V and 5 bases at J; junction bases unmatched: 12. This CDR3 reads CASHRQTGGHNEQFF. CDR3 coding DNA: TGTGCCAGCCACCGACAGACGGGAGGGCACAATGAGCAGTTCTTC.

The CDR3 nucleotides read TGTGCCACTGTGACAGGCGAACCTAGCACAGATACGCAGTATTTT. This sequence encodes CATVTGEPSTDTQYF. The V and J genes are TRBV18 and TRBJ2-3; possible D gene TRBD1, 6 bases. V lost 10 bases, J lost 0 bases, and 17 bases lay in between. Per germline, CDR1 KGHSH and CDR2 LQKENI. The CDR3 runs 15 residues. The full variable domain, with the rest looked up from reference TRBV18 and TRBJ2-3, is NAGVMQNPRHLVRRRGQEARLRCSPMKGHSHVYWYRQLPEEGLKFMVYLQKENIIDESGMPKERFSAEFPKEGPSILRIQQVVRGDSAAYFCATVTGEPSTDTQYFGPGTRLTVL.

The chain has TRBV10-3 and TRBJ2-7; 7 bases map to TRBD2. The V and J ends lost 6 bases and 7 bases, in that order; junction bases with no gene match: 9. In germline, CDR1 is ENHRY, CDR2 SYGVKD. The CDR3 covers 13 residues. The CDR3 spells CAIRSQTSLEQYF. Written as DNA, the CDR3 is TGTGCCATCAGAAGCCAGACTAGCTTGGAGCAGTACTTC.

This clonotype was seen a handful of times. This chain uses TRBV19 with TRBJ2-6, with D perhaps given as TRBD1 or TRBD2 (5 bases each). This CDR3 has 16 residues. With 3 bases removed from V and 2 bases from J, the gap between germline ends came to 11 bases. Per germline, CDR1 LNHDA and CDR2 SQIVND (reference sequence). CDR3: CASSMGESAGANVLTF. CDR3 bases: TGTGCCAGTAGTATGGGGGAAAGCGCTGGGGCCAACGTCCTGACTTTC.

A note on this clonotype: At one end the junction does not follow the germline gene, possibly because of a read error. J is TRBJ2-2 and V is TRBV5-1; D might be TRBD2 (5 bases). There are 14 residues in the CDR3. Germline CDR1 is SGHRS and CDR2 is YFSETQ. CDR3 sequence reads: CASSSFTSTGKLFF. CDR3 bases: TGCGCCAGCAGCTCATTCACTTCCACCGGGAAGCTGTTTTTT.

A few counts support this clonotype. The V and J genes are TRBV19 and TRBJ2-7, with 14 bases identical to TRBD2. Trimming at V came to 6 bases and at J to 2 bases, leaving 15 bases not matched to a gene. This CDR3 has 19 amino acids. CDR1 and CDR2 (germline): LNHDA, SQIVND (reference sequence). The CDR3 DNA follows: TGTGCCAGTAGGGGAGGAACCGGGACTAGCGGGAGCACCCCCTACGAGCAGTACTTC. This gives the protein CASRGGTGTSGSTPYEQYF. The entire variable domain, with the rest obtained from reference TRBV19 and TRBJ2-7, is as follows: DGGITQSPKYLFRKEGQNVTLSCEQNLNHDAMYWYRQDPGQGLRLIYYSQIVNDFQKGDIAEGYSVSREKKESFPLTVTSAQKNPTAFYLCASRGGTGTSGSTPYEQYFGPGTRLTVT.

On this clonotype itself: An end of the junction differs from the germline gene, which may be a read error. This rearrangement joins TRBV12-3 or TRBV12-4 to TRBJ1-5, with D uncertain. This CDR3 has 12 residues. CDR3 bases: TGTGCCAGTAGTTTAGCCAATCAGCCCCAGCATTTT. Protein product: CASSLANQPQHF.

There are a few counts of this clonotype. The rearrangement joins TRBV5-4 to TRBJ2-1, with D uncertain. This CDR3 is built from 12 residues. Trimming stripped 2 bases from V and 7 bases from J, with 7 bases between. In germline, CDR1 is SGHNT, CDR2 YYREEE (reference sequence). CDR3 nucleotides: TGTGCCAGCAGCTTATCATGGAATGAGCAGTTCTTC. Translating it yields CASSLSWNEQFF.

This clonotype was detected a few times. The CDR3 coding sequence is TGTGCCAGCAGCCCGAGCGGAGGCGGGACCTACGAGCAGTACTTC. Protein: CASSPSGGGTYEQYF. The rearrangement joins TRBV5-5 to TRBJ2-7; D is perhaps TRBD2 (6 bases). The CDR3 is 15 amino acids. The germline V gene encodes CDR1 SGHKS and CDR2 YYEKEE (reference sequence). V shed 4 bases and J shed 2 bases, with 16 bases lying between them.

CDR3 protein: CASSLDRVNSPLHF. The CDR3 coding sequence is TGTGCCAGCAGCCTAGACAGGGTAAACTCACCCCTCCACTTT. This chain joins TRBV5-4 and TRBJ1-6; TRBD1 aligns across 7 bases. Germline values: CDR1 SGHNT, CDR2 YYREEE (reference sequence). CDR3 length: 14 residues. Unmatched junction bases numbered 8, after V lost 4 bases and J lost 10 bases.

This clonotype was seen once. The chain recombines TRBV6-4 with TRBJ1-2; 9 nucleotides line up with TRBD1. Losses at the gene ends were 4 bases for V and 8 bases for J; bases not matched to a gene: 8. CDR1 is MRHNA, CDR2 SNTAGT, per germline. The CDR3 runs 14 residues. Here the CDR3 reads CASSGTGTGFGYTF. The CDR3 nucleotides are TGTGCCAGCAGTGGAACCGGGACAGGGTTCGGCTACACCTTC.

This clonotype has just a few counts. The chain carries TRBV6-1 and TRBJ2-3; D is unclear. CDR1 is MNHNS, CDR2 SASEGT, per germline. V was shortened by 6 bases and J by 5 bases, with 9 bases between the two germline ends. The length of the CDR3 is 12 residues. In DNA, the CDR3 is TGTGCCAGCAGCCCCGGAAAAGATACGCAGTATTTT. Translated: CASSPGKDTQYF.

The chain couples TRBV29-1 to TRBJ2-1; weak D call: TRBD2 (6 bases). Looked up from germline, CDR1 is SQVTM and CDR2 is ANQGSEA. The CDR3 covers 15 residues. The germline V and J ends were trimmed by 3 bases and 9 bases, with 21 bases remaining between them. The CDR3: CSVDPGSGGAGEQFF. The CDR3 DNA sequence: TGCAGCGTTGATCCGGGTAGCGGAGGGGCCGGTGAGCAGTTCTTC.

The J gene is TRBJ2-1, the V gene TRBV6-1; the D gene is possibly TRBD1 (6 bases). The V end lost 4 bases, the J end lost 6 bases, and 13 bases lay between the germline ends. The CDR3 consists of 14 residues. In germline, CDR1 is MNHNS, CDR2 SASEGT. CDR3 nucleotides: TGTGCCAGCAGTGGGGGGCAGGGTAGCAATGAGCAGTTCTTC. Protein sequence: CASSGGQGSNEQFF.

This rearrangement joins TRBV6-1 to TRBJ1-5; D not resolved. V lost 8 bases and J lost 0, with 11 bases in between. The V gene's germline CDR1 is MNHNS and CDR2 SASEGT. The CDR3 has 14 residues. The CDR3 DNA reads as TGTGCCAGCCTTCCACTAAGTAGCAATCAGCCCCAGCATTTT. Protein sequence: CASLPLSSNQPQHF.

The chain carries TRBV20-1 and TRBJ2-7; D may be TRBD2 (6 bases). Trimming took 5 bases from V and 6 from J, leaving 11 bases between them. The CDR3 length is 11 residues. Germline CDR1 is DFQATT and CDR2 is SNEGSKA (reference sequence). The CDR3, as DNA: TGCAGTGCTGAGGACTATAGCGAGCAGTACTTC. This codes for CSAEDYSEQYF.

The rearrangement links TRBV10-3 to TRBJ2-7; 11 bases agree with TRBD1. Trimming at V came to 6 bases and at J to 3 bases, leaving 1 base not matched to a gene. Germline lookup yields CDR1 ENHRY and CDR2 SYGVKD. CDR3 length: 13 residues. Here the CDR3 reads CAISGTGGYEQYF. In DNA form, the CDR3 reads TGTGCCATCAGCGGGACAGGGGGCTACGAGCAGTACTTC.

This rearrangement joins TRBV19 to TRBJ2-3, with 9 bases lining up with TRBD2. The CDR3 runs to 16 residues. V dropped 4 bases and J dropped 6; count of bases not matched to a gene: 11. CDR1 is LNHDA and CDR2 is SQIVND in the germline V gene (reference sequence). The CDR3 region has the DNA TGTGCCAGTAGTAGGGGAAGAGCGGGAGGTGGGGATACGCAGTATTTT. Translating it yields CASSRGRAGGGDTQYF.

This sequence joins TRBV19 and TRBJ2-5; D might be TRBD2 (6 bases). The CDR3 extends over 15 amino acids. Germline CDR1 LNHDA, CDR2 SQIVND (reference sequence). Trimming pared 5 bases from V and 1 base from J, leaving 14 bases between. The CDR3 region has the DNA TGTGCCAGTAGTGGGGGTGTGGGGGGCCAAGAGACCCAGTACTTC. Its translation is CASSGGVGGQETQYF. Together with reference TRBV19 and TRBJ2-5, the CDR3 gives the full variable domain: DGGITQSPKYLFRKEGQNVTLSCEQNLNHDAMYWYRQDPGQGLRLIYYSQIVNDFQKGDIAEGYSVSREKKESFPLTVTSAQKNPTAFYLCASSGGVGGQETQYFGPGTRLLVL.

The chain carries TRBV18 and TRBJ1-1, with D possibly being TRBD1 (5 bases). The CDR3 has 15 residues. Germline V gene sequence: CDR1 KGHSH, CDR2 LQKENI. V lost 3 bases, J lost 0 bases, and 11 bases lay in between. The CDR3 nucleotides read TGTGCCAGCTCACCGGGACGAACCTTGAACACTGAAGCTTTCTTT. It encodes CASSPGRTLNTEAFF.